This T cell receptor beta chain was documented in a study of T-cell memory formation after mild COVID-19. Germline values: CDR1 DFQATT, CDR2 SNEGSKA (reference sequence). The CDR3 loop spans 14 amino acids. J lost 2 bases, V lost 3 bases, and 2 bases had no gene match. In TCRdb, the 5' RACE reads were re-called with MiXCR into one record per CDR3 protein. The sample contains some 330,000 distinct CDR3 sequences, roughly 21% of which appear only once. The chain couples TRBV20-1 to TRBJ1-3; TRBD1 matches at 9 bases. What was sequenced was PBMCs or a T cell subset sorted from them (not recorded which). This receptor was obtained from an adult woman who had mild COVID-19 (a few samples of this study predate the infection). Cell type and time point are not known. The CDR3 protein is CSARGTGPGNTIYF. CDR3 nucleotides: TGCAGTGCTAGGGGGACAGGGCCTGGAAACACCATATATTTT.